The entry below describes one TCR beta chain. This clone was detected once. Its antigen target is currently unknown. Qualities for individual bases were not recorded, and no much larger clone is one base off. This entry belongs to a study of T cell responses to AZD1222 COVID-19 vaccine (dated by TCRdb to about 2021). Broadly, across the study: AZD1222 recipients given second doses at about 4 weeks or at about 12 weeks were pooled, since spike-specific TCR depth and breadth were not found to differ between the two schedules. A total of over 230 trial participants underwent TCR sequencing, of whom roughly 210 had received two doses of AZD1222 and about 26 had received two doses of the MenACWY control vaccine. Trial participants were enrolled into age subgroups of 18-55, 56-69 and 70-plus years, which contained about 150, 28 and 57 TCR-sequenced participants, respectively. Findings and caveats that apply to the study as a whole: A significant rise in spike-specific TCR breadth and depth was observed after two AZD1222 doses relative to day 0 and relative to MenACWY recipients. In the small 56-69-year group, the increase in depth fell short of significance, most likely because of low power. Vaccine-associated CD4 TCRs spanned the whole spike protein, with dominant responses in regions 160-218 and 743-854. Participants were mostly white British, with more females than males. The authors suggested clonal diversity may have been underestimated. Conclusions about previously exposed vaccinees are limited because only six or seven AZD1222 recipients were SARS-CoV-2 seropositive at baseline. Because no samples from the day 14 peak response were available, repertoires could be characterized only after the peak T cell response. Nearly half of unique spike-specific TCRs reportedly recognized epitopes outside regions mutated in the B.1.351 and B.1.1.7 variants.

V gives up 2 bases and J gives up 2 bases, and the segment between their germline ends measures 5 bases. Sequences MNHEY (CDR1) and SVGEGT (CDR2) are obtained from the germline V gene. The CDR3 contains 13 residues, cysteine and phenylalanine counted. The entry retains the CDR3 DNA only, 39 bases that are in frame from base 1. The time point label corresponds to: baseline before first vaccination. Samples from vaccinated people were obtained from the UK trials COV001 and COV002, which included a single-blind randomized controlled phase 2/3 trial of AZD1222 (ChAdOx1 nCoV-19) in healthy adults. For TCRbeta chain sequencing, PBMC samples were collected from trial participants at day 0 and at day 28 after the second dose. The CDR3 regions of human TCRbeta chains were analyzed by immunosequencing. Concerning the study's data processing: Repertoire TCRs were matched against a reference library of SARS-CoV-2-specific TCRs generated with the MIRA antigen-specificity platform. Breadth meant the fraction of unique TCRs that were SARS-CoV-2-associated, whereas depth meant the fraction of total T cells that were SARS-CoV-2-associated. Using the MIRA data, each spike-specific TCR was mapped to the spike region that the TCR reacts to and placed in a CD4 or CD8 class. Log10-transformed breadth and depth values were compared by one-way ANOVA with Sidak's multiple comparisons tests. TCRdb stores this immuneACCESS table with in-frame sequences only. Part of the clones is absent; in the studies checked, under half of the shortfall reflects unresolved V genes, and no reason is known for the rest. V and J calls and clone size are copied from that table; D and trimming were computed from the DNA. For this sample there are roughly 150,000 clones; around 93% appear just once. Approximately 2.3% of the sample rests with the top ten.

The V and J segments used are TRBV6-2 or TRBV6-3 and TRBJ2-3; too little of a D gene remains to name it. This sample comprised peripheral blood, obtained on day 0 of AZD1222 vaccination. The clonotype comes from an adult in good health. The DNA reads as follows: TGTGCCAGCAGTTACCTTAACACAGATACGCAGTATTTT. It translates as CASSYLNTDTQYF.